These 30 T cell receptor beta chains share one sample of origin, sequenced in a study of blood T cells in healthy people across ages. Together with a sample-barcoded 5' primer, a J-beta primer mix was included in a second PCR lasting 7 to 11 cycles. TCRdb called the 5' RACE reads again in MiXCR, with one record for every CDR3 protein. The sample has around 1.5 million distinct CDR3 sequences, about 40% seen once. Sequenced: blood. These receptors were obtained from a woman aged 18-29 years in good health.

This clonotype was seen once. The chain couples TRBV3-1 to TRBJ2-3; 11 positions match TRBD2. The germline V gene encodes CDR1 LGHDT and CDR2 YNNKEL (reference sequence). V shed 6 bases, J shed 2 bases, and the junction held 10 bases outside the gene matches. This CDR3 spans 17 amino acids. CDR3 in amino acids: CASSPGLAVLITDTQYF. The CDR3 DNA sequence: TGTGCCAGCAGTCCGGGACTAGCGGTACTAATCACAGATACGCAGTATTTT.

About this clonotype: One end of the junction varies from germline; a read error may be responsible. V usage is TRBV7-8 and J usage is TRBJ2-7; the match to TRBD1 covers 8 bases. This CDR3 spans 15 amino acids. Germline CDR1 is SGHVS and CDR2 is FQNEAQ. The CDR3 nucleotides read TGTGCCAGCAGCTTAGCGAGGACAGGGTCCCACGAGCGGTACTTC. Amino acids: CASSLARTGSHERYF. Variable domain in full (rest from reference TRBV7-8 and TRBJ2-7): GAGVSQSPRYKVAKRGQDVALRCDPISGHVSLFWYQQALGQGPEFLTYFQNEAQLDKSGLPSDRFFAERPEGSVSTLKIQRTQQEDSAVYLCASSLARTGSHERYFGPGTRLTVT.

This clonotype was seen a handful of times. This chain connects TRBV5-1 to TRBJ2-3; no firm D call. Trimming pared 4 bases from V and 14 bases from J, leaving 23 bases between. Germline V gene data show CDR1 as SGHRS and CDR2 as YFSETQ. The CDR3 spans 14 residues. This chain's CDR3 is CASSEDPSECKRYF. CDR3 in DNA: TGCGCCAGCAGCGAAGACCCCTCTGAATGTAAACGGTATTTT. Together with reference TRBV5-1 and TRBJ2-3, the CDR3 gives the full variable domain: KAGVTQTPRYLIKTRGQQVTLSCSPISGHRSVSWYQQTPGQGLQFLFEYFSETQRNKGNFPGRFSGRQFSNSRSEMNVSTLELGDSALYLCASSEDPSECKRYFGPGTRLTVL.

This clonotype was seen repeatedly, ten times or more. CDR3 protein: CSVAQGRNQPQHF. The CDR3 DNA is TGCAGCGTTGCCCAGGGGCGCAATCAGCCCCAGCATTTT. This chain connects TRBV29-1 to TRBJ1-5, with D possibly matching TRBD1 (6 bases). Trimming left V 4 bases short and J 2 bases short, with 9 bases between. The CDR3 length is 13 residues. In germline, CDR1 is SQVTM, CDR2 ANQGSEA.

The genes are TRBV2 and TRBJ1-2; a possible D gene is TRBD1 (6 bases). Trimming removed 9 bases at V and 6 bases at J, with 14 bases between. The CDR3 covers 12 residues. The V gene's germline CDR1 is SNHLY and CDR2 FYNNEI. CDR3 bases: TGTGCCAGAGCTGTTGGACAGCATGGCTACACCTTC. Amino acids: CARAVGQHGYTF.

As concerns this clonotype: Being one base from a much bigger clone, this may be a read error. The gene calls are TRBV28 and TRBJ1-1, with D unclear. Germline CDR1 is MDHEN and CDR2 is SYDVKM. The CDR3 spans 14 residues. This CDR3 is CACSPQLYYTEAFF. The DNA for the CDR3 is TGTGCCTGCAGCCCTCAGTTATACTACACTGAAGCTTTCTTT. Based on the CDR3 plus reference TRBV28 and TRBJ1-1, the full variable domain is DVKVTQSSRYLVKRTGEKVFLECVQDMDHENMFWYRQDPGLGLRLIYFSYDVKMKEKGDIPEGYSVSREKKERFSLILESASTNQTSMYLCACSPQLYYTEAFFGQGTRLTVV.

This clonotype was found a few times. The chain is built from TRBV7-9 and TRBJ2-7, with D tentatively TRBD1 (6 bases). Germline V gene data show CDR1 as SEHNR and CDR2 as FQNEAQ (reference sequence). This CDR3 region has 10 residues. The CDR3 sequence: CAVGTYEQYF. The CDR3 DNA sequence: TGTGCGGTCGGGACATACGAGCAGTACTTC.

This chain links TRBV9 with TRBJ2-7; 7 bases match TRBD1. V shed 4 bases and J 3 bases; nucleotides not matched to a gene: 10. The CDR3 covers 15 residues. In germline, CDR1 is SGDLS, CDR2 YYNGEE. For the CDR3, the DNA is TGTGCCAGCAGCCATTCGGGACAGCCTCTCTACGAGCAGTACTTC. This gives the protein CASSHSGQPLYEQYF.

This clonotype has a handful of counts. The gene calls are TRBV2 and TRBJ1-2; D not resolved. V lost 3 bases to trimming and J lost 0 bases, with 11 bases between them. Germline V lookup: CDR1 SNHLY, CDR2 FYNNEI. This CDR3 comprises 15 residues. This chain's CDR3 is CASSESRLANYGYTF. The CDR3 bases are TGTGCCAGCAGTGAGTCGCGGTTGGCTAACTATGGCTACACCTTC.

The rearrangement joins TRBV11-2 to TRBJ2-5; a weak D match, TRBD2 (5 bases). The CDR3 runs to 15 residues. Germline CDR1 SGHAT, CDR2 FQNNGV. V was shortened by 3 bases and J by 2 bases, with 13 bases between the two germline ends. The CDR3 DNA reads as TGTGCCAGCAGCTTGAGCCGGGGAGAGCAAGAGACCCAGTACTTC. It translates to CASSLSRGEQETQYF. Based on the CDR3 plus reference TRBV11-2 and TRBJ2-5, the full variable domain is EAGVAQSPRYKIIEKRQSVAFWCNPISGHATLYWYQQILGQGPKLLIQFQNNGVVDDSQLPKDRFSAERLKGVDSTLKIQPAKLEDSAVYLCASSLSRGEQETQYFGPGTRLLVL.

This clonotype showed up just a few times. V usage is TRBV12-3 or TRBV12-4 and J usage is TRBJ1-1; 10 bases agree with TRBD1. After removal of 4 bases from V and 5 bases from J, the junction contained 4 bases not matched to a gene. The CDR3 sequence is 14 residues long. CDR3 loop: CASSWDRGLTEAFF. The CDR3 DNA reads TGTGCCAGCAGTTGGGACAGGGGCTTGACTGAAGCTTTCTTT.

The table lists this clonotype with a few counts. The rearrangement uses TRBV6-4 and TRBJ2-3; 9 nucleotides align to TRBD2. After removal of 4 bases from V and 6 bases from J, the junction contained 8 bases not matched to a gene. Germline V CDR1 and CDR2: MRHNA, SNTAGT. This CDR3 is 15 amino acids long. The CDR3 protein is CASSVSAGGRDTQYF. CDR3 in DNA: TGTGCCAGCAGTGTTTCAGCGGGAGGTCGGGATACGCAGTATTTT.

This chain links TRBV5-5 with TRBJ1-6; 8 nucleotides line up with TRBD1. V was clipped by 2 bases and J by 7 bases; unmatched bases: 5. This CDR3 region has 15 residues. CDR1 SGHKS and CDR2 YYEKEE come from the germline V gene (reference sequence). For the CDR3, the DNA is TGTGCCAGCAGCTTCGACAGGGGAGACAATTCACCCCTCCACTTT. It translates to CASSFDRGDNSPLHF.

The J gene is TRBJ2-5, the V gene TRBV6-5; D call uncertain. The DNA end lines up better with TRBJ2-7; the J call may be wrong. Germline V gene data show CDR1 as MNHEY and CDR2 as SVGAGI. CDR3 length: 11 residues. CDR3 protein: CASWADYEQYF. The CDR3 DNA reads TGTGCCAGCTGGGCGGACTACGAGCAGTACTTC.

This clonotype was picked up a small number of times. CDR3 region: CASSQDTEQFF. In nucleotides, the CDR3 is TGTGCCAGCAGCCAAGATACTGAGCAGTTCTTC. The genes are TRBV3-1 and TRBJ2-1; D is unresolved. Trimming shortened V by 0 bases and J by 9 bases, and 3 bases separated the two germline ends. Per germline, CDR1 LGHDT and CDR2 YNNKEL (reference sequence). This CDR3 comprises 11 residues.

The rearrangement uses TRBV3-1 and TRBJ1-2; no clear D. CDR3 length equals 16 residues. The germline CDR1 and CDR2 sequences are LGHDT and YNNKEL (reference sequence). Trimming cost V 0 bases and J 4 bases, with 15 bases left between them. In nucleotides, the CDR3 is TGTGCCAGCAGCCAAGAGGCCCTTCCCCAGCTCTATGGCTACACCTTC. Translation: CASSQEALPQLYGYTF.

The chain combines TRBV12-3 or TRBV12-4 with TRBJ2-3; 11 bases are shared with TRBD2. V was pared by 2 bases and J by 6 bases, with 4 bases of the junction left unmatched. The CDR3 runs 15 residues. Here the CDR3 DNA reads TGTGCCAGCAGTTTAACTGCTAGCGGGGGGGATACGCAGTATTTT. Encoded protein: CASSLTASGGDTQYF.

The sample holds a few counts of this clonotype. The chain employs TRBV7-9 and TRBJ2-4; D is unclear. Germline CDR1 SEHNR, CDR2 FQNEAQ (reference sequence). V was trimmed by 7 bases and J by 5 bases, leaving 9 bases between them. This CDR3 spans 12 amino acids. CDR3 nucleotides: TGTGCCAGCACATTTCAAGAAAACATTCAGTACTTC. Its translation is CASTFQENIQYF.

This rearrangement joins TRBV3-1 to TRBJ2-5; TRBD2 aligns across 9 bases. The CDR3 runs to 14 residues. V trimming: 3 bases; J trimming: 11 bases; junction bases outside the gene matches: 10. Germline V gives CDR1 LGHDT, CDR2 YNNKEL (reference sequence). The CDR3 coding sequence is TGTGCCAGCAGCCAGAAGGGTAGCGGGGGCCGACAGTACTTC. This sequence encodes CASSQKGSGGRQYF.

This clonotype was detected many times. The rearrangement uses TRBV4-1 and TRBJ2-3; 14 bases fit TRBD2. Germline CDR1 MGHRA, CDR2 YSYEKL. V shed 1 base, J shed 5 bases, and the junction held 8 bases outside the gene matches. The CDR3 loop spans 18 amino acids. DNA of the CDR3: TGCGCCAGCAGCCAAGGAGGACTAGCGGGAGGAGTTGGAGATACGCAGTATTTT. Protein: CASSQGGLAGGVGDTQYF.

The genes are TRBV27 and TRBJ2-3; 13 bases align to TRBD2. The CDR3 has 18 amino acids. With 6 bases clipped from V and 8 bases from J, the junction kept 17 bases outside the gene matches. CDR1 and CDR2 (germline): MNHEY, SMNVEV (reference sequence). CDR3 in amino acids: CASSLMPPGLAGAGTQYF. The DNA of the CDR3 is TGTGCCAGCAGCCTTATGCCCCCCGGACTAGCGGGGGCGGGTACGCAGTATTTT.

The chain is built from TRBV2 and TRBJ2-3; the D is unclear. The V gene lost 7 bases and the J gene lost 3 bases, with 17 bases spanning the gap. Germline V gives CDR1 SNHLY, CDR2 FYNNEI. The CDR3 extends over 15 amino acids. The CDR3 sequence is CASNLLGPRTDTQYF. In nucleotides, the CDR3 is TGTGCCAGCAACCTCCTTGGGCCCAGGACAGATACGCAGTATTTT.

CDR3 bases: TGTGCCAGCAGCCCACGGACAGGGGCCGACTACGAGCAGTACTTC. It encodes CASSPRTGADYEQYF. The chain links TRBV9 to TRBJ2-4; TRBD1 matches at 9 bases. TRBJ2-7 matches the DNA end more closely, so the J call is doubtful. The CDR3 extends over 15 amino acids. The germline CDR1 and CDR2 sequences are SGDLS and YYNGEE.

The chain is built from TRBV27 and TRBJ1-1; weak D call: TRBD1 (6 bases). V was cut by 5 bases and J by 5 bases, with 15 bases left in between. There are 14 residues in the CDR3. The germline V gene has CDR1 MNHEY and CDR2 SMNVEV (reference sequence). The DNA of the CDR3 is TGTGCCAGCAGTCTGGTGGGGGGGCCGACTGAAGCTTTCTTT. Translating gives CASSLVGGPTEAFF.

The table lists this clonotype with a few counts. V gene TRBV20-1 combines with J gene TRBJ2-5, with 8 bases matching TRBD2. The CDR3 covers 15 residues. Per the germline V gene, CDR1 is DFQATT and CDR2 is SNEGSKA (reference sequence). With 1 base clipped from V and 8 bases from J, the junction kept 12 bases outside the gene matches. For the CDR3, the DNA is TGCAGTGCTAGAGTTAGCGGGACCACCGGGGAAACCCAGTACTTC. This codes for CSARVSGTTGETQYF.

CDR3 amino acids: CASSQAARGVNTIYF. For the CDR3, the DNA is TGCGCCAGCAGCCAAGCTGCCCGGGGCGTAAACACCATATATTTT. This chain connects TRBV4-1 to TRBJ1-3, with D perhaps matching TRBD1 (5 bases). Germline V gene sequence: CDR1 MGHRA, CDR2 YSYEKL. V was clipped by 1 base and J by 6 bases, with 13 bases between them. The length of the CDR3 is 15 residues.

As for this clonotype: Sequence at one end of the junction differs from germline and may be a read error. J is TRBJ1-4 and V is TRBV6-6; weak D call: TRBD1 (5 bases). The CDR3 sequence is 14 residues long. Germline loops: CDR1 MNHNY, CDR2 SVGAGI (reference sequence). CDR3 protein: CAGRLTADNEKLFF. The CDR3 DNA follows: TGTGCCGGCAGATTGACAGCCGATAATGAAAAACTGTTTTTT.

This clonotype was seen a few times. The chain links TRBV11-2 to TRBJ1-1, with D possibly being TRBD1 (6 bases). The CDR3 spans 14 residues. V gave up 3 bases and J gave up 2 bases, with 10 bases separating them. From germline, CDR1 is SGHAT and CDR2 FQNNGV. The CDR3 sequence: CASSFAGANTEAFF. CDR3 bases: TGTGCCAGCAGCTTTGCAGGGGCTAACACTGAAGCTTTCTTT.

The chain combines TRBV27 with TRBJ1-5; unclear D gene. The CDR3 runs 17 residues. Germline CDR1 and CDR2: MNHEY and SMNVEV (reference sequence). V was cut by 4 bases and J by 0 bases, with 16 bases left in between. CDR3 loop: CASSSRLSWNSNQPQHF. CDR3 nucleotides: TGTGCCAGCAGTTCCCGATTATCGTGGAATAGCAATCAGCCCCAGCATTTT.

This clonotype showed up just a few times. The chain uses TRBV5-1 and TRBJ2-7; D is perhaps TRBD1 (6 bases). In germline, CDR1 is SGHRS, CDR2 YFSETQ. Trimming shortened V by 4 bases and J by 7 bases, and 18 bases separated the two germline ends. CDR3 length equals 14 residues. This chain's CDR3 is CASSLLDSRGEQYF. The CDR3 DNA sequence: TGCGCCAGCAGCCTACTGGACAGTCGAGGGGAGCAGTACTTC.